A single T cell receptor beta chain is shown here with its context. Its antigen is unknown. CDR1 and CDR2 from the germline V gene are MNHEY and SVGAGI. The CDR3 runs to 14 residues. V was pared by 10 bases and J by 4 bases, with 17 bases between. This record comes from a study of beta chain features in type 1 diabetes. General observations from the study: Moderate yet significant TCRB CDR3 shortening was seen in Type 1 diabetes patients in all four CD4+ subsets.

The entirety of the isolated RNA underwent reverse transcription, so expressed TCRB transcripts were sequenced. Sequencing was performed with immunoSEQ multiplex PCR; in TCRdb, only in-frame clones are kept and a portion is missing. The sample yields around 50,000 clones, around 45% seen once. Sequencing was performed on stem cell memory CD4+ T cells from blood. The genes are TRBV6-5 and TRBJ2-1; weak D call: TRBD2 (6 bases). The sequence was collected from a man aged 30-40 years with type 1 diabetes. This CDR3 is CATLGGTLYNEQFF. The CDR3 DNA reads TGTGCCACCCTAGGAGGGACTCTTTACAATGAGCAGTTCTTC.